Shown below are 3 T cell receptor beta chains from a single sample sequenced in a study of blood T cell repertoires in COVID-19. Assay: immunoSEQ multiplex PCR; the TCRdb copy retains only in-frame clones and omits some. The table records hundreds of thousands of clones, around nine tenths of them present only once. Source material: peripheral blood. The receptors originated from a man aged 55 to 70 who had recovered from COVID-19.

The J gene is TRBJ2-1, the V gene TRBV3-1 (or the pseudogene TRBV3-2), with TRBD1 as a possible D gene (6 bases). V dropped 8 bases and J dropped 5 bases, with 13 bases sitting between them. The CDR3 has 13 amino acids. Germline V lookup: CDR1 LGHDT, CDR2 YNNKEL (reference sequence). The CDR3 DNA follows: TGTGCCAGCGGAAACAGGGTGGACAATGAGCAGTTCTTC. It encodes CASGNRVDNEQFF.

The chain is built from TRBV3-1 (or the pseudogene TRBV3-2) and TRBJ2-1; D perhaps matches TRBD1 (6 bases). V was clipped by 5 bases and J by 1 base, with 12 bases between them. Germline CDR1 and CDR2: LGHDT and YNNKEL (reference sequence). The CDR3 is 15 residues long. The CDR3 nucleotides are TGTGCCAGCAGCTTACCGGGACAATCCTACAATGAGCAGTTCTTC. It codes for CASSLPGQSYNEQFF.

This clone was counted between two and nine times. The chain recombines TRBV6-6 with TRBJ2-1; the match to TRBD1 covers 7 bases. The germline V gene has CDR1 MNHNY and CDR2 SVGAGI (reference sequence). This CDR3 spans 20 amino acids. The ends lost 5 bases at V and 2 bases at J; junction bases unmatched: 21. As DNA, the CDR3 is TGTGCCAGCAGTAGATGGTCCGCCCCGACCGGGACAGAGGCCTACAATGAGCAGTTCTTC. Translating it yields CASSRWSAPTGTEAYNEQFF.